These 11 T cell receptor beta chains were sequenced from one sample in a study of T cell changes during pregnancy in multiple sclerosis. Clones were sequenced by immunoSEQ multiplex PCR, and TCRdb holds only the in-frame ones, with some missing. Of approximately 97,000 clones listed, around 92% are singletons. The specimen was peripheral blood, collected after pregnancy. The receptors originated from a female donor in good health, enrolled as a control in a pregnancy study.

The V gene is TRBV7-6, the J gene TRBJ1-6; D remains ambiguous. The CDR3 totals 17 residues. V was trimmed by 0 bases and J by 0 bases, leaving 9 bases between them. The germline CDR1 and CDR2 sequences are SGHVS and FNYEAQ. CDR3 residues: CASSLAEQSSYNSPLHF. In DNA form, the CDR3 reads TGTGCCAGCAGCTTAGCCGAACAGAGCTCCTATAATTCACCCCTCCACTTT.

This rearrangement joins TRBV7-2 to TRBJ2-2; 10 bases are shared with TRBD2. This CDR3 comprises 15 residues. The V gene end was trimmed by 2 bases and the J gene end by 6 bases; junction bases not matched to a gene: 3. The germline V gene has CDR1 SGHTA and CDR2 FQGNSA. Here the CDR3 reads CASSLLSGGAGELFF. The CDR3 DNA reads TGTGCCAGCAGCTTACTCAGCGGGGGGGCCGGGGAGCTGTTTTTT.

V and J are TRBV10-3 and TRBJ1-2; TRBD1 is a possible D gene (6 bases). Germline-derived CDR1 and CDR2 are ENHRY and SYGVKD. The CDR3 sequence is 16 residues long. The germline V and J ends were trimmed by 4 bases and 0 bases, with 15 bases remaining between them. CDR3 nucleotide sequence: TGTGCCATCAGTGGATCCTCAGGGGCTACTAACTATGGCTACACCTTC. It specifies CAISGSSGATNYGYTF.

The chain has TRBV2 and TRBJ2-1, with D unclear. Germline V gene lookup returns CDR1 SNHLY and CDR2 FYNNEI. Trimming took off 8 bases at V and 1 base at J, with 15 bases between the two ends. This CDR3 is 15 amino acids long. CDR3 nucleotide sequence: TGTGCCAGCCGCCAATACAGAGATTCCTACAATGAGCAGTTCTTC. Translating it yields CASRQYRDSYNEQFF.

The DNA of the CDR3 is TGTGCCAGCAGCCTTAGGGGATCCAGGTACAATGAGCAGTTCTTC. As protein: CASSLRGSRYNEQFF. The chain uses TRBV14 and TRBJ2-1; D possibly corresponds to TRBD1 (5 bases). The CDR3 length is 15 residues. The germline CDR1 and CDR2 sequences are SGHDN and FVKESK. The germline V and J ends were trimmed by 4 bases and 4 bases, with 14 bases remaining between them. Complete variable domain (other parts from reference TRBV14 and TRBJ2-1): EAGVTQFPSHSVIEKGQTVTLRCDPISGHDNLYWYRRVMGKEIKFLLHFVKESKQDESGMPNNRFLAERTGGTYSTLKVQPAELEDSGVYFCASSLRGSRYNEQFFGPGTRLTVL.

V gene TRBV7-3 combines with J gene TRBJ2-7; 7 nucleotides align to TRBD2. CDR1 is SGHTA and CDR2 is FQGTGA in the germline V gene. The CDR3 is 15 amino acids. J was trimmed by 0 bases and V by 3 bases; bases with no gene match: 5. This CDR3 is CASSLGGGASYEQYF. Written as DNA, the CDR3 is TGTGCCAGCAGCTTGGGGGGAGGGGCCTCCTACGAGCAGTACTTC.

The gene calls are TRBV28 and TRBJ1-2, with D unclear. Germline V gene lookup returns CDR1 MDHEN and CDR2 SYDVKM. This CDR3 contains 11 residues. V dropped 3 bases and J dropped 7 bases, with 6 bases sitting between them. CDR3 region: CASSFQAGYTF. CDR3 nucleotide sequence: TGTGCCAGCAGTTTCCAGGCTGGCTACACCTTC.

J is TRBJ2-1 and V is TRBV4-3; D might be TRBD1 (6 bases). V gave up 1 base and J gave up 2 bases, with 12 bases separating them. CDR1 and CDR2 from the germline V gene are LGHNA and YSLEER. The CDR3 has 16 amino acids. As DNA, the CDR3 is TGCGCCAGCAGCCAAGTAGAGGGGGTGCCCTACAATGAGCAGTTCTTC. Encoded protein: CASSQVEGVPYNEQFF.

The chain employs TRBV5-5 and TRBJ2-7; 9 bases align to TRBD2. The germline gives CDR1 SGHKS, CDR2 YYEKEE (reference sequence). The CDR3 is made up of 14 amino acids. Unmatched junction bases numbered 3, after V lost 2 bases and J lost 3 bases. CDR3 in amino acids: CASSFRLADYEQYF. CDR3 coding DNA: TGTGCCAGCAGCTTCCGACTAGCGGACTACGAGCAGTACTTC.

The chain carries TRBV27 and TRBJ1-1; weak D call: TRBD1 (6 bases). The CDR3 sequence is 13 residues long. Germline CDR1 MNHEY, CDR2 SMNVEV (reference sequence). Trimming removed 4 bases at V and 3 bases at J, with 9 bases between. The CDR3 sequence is CASSWYRDTEAFF. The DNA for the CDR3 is TGTGCCAGCAGTTGGTACAGGGACACTGAAGCTTTCTTT.

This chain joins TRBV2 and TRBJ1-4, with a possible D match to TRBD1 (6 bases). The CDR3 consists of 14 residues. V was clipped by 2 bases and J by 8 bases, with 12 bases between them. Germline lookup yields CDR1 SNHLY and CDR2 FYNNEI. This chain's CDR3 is CASSEQGRREKLFF. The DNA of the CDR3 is TGTGCCAGCAGTGAACAGGGGAGAAGGGAAAAACTGTTTTTT.